This T cell receptor (beta chain) was sequenced in a study of control samples from healthy donors and cancer patients. Only in-frame clones appear in the TCRdb table, and some are missing; sequencing was by immunoSEQ multiplex PCR. The sample carries about 12,000 clones, 94% recorded once. Trimming at V came to 1 base and at J to 8 bases, leaving 17 bases not matched to a gene. The CDR3 has 18 residues. CDR1 SGHKS and CDR2 YYEKEE come from the germline V gene (reference sequence). The rearrangement uses TRBV5-5 and TRBJ2-1; TRBD2 matches 8 bases. The receptor comes from a man aged 70-80 years with head and neck cancer. Sequenced input: PBMCs. The CDR3: CASSLMTGLAGGRDEQFF. CDR3 sequence (DNA): TGTGCCAGCAGCTTGATGACGGGGCTGGCGGGGGGACGGGATGAGCAGTTCTTC.